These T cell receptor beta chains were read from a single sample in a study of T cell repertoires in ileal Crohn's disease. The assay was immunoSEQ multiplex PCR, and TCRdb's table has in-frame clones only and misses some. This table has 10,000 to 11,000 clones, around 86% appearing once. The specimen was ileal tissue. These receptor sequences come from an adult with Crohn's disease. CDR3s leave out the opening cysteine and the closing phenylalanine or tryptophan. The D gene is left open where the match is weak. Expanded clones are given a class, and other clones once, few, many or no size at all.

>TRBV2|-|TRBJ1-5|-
ASSVYFAGKNQPQH
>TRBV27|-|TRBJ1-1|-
ASSPLYGGMNTEAF
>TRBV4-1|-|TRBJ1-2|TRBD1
ASSQDTGVLSGYT
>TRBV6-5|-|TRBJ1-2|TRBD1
ASSYDGTGTYGYT
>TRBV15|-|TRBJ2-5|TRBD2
ATSRGGGGYQETQY
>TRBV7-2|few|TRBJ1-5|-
ASSPWGDSNQPQH
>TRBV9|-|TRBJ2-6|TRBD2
ASSPRGGAGANVLT
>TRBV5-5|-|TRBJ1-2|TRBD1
ASGQGQGPNYGYT
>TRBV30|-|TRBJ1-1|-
AWSSTVNTEAF
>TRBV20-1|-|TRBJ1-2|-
SAKPGGYT
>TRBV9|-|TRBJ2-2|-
ASSPLTTGELF
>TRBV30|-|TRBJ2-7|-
AWSVGATYEQY
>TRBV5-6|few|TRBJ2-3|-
ASSLLGYLTDTQY
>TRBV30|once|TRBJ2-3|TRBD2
AWSSPGLASGTQY
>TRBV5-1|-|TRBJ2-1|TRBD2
ASSWGGTDNEQF
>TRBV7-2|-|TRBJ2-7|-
ASSPFVGEQY
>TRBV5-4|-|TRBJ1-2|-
ASHDNRHVGGGSYGYT
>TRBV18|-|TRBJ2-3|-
ASSLNRGTDTQY
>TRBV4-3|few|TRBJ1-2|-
ASSLYSTGADGYT
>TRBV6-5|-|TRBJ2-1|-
ASSYGLPSSNEQF
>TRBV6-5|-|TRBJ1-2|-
ASSSGPNYGYT
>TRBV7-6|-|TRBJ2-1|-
ASSLVHFGYNEQF
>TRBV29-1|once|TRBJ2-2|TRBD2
SVEVAGVTGELF
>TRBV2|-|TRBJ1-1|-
ASSFGQAEAF
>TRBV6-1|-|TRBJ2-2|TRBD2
ASSESGRRYTGELF
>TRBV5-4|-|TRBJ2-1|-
ASSLRTSSLANEQF
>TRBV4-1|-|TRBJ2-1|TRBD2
ASSQGPAGGFNEQF
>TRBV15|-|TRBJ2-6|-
ATSNALSGANVLT
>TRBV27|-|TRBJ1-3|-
ASSPLGGNTIY
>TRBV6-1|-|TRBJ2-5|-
ASSEGTGETQY
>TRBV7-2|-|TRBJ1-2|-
ASSPAPRAMSGYT
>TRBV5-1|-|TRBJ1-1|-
ASSFDGRNTEAF
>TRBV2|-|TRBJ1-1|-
ASRRIVDTEAF
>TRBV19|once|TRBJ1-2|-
ASLSRGLVNYGYT
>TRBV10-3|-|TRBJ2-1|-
AISVREYEQF
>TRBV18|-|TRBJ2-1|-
ASSPAFREKEQF
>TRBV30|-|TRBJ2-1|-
AWSRDSSYNEQF